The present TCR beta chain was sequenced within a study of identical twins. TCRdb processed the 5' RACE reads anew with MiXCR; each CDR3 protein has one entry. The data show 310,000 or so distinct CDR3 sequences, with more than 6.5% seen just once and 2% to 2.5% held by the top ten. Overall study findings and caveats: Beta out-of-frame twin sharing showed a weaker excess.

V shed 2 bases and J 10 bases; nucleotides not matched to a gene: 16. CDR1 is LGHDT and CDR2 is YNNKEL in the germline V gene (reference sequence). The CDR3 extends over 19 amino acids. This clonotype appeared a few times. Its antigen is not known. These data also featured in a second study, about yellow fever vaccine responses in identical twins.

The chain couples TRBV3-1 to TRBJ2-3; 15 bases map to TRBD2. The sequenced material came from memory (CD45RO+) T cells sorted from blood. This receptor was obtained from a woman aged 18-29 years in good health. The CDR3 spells CASSQIAGGLAGGGDAQYF. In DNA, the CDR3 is TGTGCCAGCAGCCAAATTGCCGGAGGACTAGCGGGAGGGGGGGACGCGCAGTATTTT.